This passage covers 21 T cell receptor beta chains from one sample sequenced in a study of blood T cell repertoires in COVID-19. Only in-frame clones appear in the TCRdb table, and some are missing; sequencing was by immunoSEQ multiplex PCR. In the table there are around 100,000 clones, about 90% of which are singletons. What was sequenced was peripheral blood. Receptor source: a man over 45 in a cohort sampled during active COVID-19.

The chain uses TRBV6-5 and TRBJ1-1, with TRBD1 matching over 8 bases. The CDR3 is 15 residues long. The germline gives CDR1 MNHEY, CDR2 SVGAGI. The ends lost 8 bases at V and 1 base at J; junction bases unmatched: 9. CDR3 bases: TGTGCCAGCGGCCCAGGGGGCAGTGGGAACACTGAAGCTTTCTTT. Translated: CASGPGGSGNTEAFF.

The CDR3 is CASSESPQSASGTQYF. CDR3 sequence (DNA): TGTGCCAGCAGTGAATCCCCGCAGTCCGCGTCAGGGACCCAGTACTTC. The chain combines TRBV2 with TRBJ2-5; D ambiguous. This CDR3 contains 16 residues. Germline assignment: CDR1 SNHLY and CDR2 FYNNEI. V was clipped by 2 bases and J by 7 bases, with 20 bases between them.

The chain uses TRBV5-1 and TRBJ2-6, with 7 positions matching TRBD1. From germline, CDR1 is SGHRS and CDR2 YFSETQ. The CDR3 is 16 amino acids. V shed 0 bases and J 2 bases; nucleotides not matched to a gene: 2. DNA for the CDR3: TGCGCCAGCAGCTTGGACAGGGGAGCTGGGGCCAACGTCCTGACTTTC. The encoded protein is CASSLDRGAGANVLTF.

This clone came up a few times. The V gene is TRBV14, the J gene TRBJ1-2; D not resolved. Per germline, CDR1 SGHDN and CDR2 FVKESK. V shed 3 bases and J shed 7 bases, with 9 bases lying between them. CDR3 length: 12 residues. The CDR3 DNA sequence: TGTGCCAGCAGCCACGGTTACGGTGGCTACACCTTC. Protein product: CASSHGYGGYTF.

As for this clone: The limits of the CDR3 on the DNA are not certain, so only TCRdb's listed CDR3 is given. CDR3 sequence reads: CAVRFGGTGELFF. V and J are TRBV10-3 and TRBJ2-2; the table names TRBD2, a call not compared with the DNA. The CDR3 is 13 residues long, counting both termini. Germline CDR1 ENHRY, CDR2 SYGVKD.

This clone was counted between two and nine times. The gene calls are TRBV25-1 and TRBJ1-4, with a possible D match to TRBD1 (6 bases). In germline, CDR1 is MGHDK, CDR2 SYGVNS. V lost 4 bases, J lost 6 bases, and 15 bases lay in between. The CDR3 length is 15 residues. CDR3 coding DNA: TGTGCCAGCAGTGCCAGACAGGTTGTTTATGAAAAACTGTTTTTT. This sequence encodes CASSARQVVYEKLFF.

The J gene is TRBJ2-4, the V gene TRBV27; TRBD1 matches at 7 bases. V was pared by 11 bases and J by 15 bases, with 13 bases of the junction left unmatched. Germline V gene lookup returns CDR1 MNHEY and CDR2 SMNVEV (reference sequence). The CDR3 is 11 amino acids. CDR3 in amino acids: CAVGIDRAGYF. The CDR3 region has the DNA TGTGCCGTGGGGATCGACAGGGCTGGGTACTTC.

This clone was seen a single time. The CDR3 region is CASSPGTEGSEAFF. The CDR3 coding sequence is TGTGCCAGCAGTCCCGGGACAGAGGGTTCGGAAGCTTTCTTT. The chain employs TRBV6-2 or TRBV6-3 and TRBJ1-1, with 7 bases matching TRBD1. The CDR3 is made up of 14 amino acids. The V and J ends lost 5 bases and 8 bases, in that order; junction bases with no gene match: 11. Germline values: CDR1 MNHEY, CDR2 SVGEGT.

CDR3 sequence: CASSVVREGGEQFF. CDR3 in DNA: TGTGCCAGCAGCGTAGTTCGGGAAGGGGGTGAGCAGTTCTTC. The chain couples TRBV9 to TRBJ2-1; TRBD1 is a possible D gene (6 bases). Germline V gives CDR1 SGDLS, CDR2 YYNGEE. This CDR3 has 14 amino acids. Trimming stripped 0 bases from V and 9 bases from J, with 13 bases between.

The J gene is TRBJ1-4, the V gene TRBV18; D unresolved. The germline V gene encodes CDR1 KGHSH and CDR2 LQKENI. The germline V and J ends were trimmed by 3 bases and 4 bases, with 15 bases remaining between them. The CDR3 length is 16 residues. In DNA, the CDR3 is TGTGCCAGCTCACCCCTTTTGAGGGAGTATAATGAAAAACTGTTTTTT. Amino acid sequence: CASSPLLREYNEKLFF.

CDR3 nucleotide sequence: TGTGCCACTGAGGCCCCATCTGAGCAGTTCTTC. Translating it yields CATEAPSEQFF. The chain carries TRBV5-4 and TRBJ2-1; D remains unclear. CDR3 length equals 11 residues. The V gene's germline CDR1 is SGHNT and CDR2 YYREEE (reference sequence). With 9 bases removed from V and 9 bases from J, the gap between germline ends came to 13 bases.

The chain employs TRBV7-9 and TRBJ1-1; the D is unclear. From germline, CDR1 is SEHNR and CDR2 FQNEAQ (reference sequence). V shed 4 bases and J shed 1 base, with 10 bases lying between them. This CDR3 region has 14 residues. In nucleotides, the CDR3 is TGTGCCAGCAGCTCCGGAGGAGGGAACACTGAAGCTTTCTTT. Translation gives CASSSGGGNTEAFF.

This chain connects TRBV14 to TRBJ2-7; 8 bases align to TRBD1. This CDR3 spans 12 amino acids. Per the germline V gene, CDR1 is SGHDN and CDR2 is FVKESK. Unmatched junction bases numbered 0, after V lost 4 bases and J lost 4 bases. CDR3 coding DNA: TGTGCCAGCAGCCGACAGGGGTACGAGCAGTACTTC. Amino acids: CASSRQGYEQYF. The entire variable domain, with the rest obtained from reference TRBV14 and TRBJ2-7, is as follows: EAGVTQFPSHSVIEKGQTVTLRCDPISGHDNLYWYRRVMGKEIKFLLHFVKESKQDESGMPNNRFLAERTGGTYSTLKVQPAELEDSGVYFCASSRQGYEQYFGPGTRLTVT.

The gene calls are TRBV6-2 or TRBV6-3 and TRBJ1-1; D gene uncertain. The CDR3 loop spans 12 amino acids. Germline V CDR1 and CDR2: MNHEY, SVGEGT. V lost 4 bases and J lost 5, with 8 bases in between. The CDR3 reads CASSSTATEAFF. Here the CDR3 DNA reads TGTGCCAGCAGTTCCACCGCGACTGAAGCTTTCTTT.

The rearrangement joins TRBV15 to TRBJ2-3; D may be TRBD1 (6 bases). This CDR3 region has 15 residues. Germline V CDR1 and CDR2: LNHNV, YYDKDF (reference sequence). Trimming took 1 base from V and 2 from J, leaving 10 bases between them. The CDR3 protein is CATSRAGDLTDTQYF. DNA for the CDR3: TGTGCCACCAGCAGAGCAGGGGATCTCACAGATACGCAGTATTTT.

The chain is built from TRBV14 and TRBJ1-1; 7 bases agree with TRBD1. The CDR3 is made up of 15 amino acids. Looked up from germline, CDR1 is SGHDN and CDR2 is FVKESK. Losses at the gene ends were 4 bases for V and 0 bases for J; bases not matched to a gene: 5. The DNA for the CDR3 is TGTGCCAGCAGCCTACGGACAGGCATGAACACTGAAGCTTTCTTT. Protein product: CASSLRTGMNTEAFF.

V usage is TRBV20-1 and J usage is TRBJ1-2; D unresolved. Germline V lookup: CDR1 DFQATT, CDR2 SNEGSKA (reference sequence). The CDR3 is made up of 15 amino acids. V lost 3 bases to trimming and J lost 7 bases, with 21 bases between them. DNA for the CDR3: TGCAGTGCTAGTATGTCACCGAGGCGCAACCTTGGCTACACCTTC. Translation: CSASMSPRRNLGYTF.

V and J are TRBV7-2 and TRBJ1-1; 8 bases map to TRBD1. V lost 5 bases to trimming and J lost 7 bases; unmatched junction nucleotides: 6. The CDR3 spans 13 residues. Germline lookup yields CDR1 SGHTA and CDR2 FQGNSA. Written as DNA, the CDR3 is TGTGCCAGCAGCACCTGGACAGGGCTTGAAGCTTTCTTT. It yields the protein CASSTWTGLEAFF.

The chain couples TRBV29-1 to TRBJ2-5, with 10 bases identical to TRBD1. Germline values: CDR1 SQVTM, CDR2 ANQGSEA. This CDR3 spans 13 amino acids. V trimming: 4 bases; J trimming: 4 bases; junction bases outside the gene matches: 3. CDR3 in amino acids: CSVARTGGETQYF. The CDR3 DNA sequence: TGCAGCGTTGCCCGGACAGGGGGAGAGACCCAGTACTTC.

V gene TRBV5-4 combines with J gene TRBJ1-1, with TRBD1 identical over 8 bases. V lost 6 bases to trimming and J lost 4 bases; unmatched junction nucleotides: 8. Germline V lookup: CDR1 SGHNT, CDR2 YYREEE (reference sequence). This CDR3 is built from 14 residues. The CDR3 reads CASNQQGVGTEAFF. The CDR3 DNA sequence: TGTGCCAGCAACCAACAGGGGGTTGGCACTGAAGCTTTCTTT. The full variable domain, rest sourced from reference TRBV5-4 and TRBJ1-1, is ETGVTQSPTHLIKTRGQQVTLRCSSQSGHNTVSWYQQALGQGPQFIFQYYREEENGRGNFPPRFSGLQFPNYSSELNVNALELDDSALYLCASNQQGVGTEAFFGQGTRLTVV.

This chain joins TRBV28 and TRBJ2-2; 7 bases fit TRBD2. There are 17 residues in the CDR3. V was clipped by 2 bases and J by 1 base; unmatched bases: 7. CDR1 MDHEN and CDR2 SYDVKM come from the germline V gene. CDR3: CASSLHPAGRNTGELFF. Here the CDR3 DNA reads TGTGCCAGCAGTTTACACCCAGCGGGGCGGAACACCGGGGAGCTGTTTTTT. Based on the CDR3 plus reference TRBV28 and TRBJ2-2, the full variable domain is DVKVTQSSRYLVKRTGEKVFLECVQDMDHENMFWYRQDPGLGLRLIYFSYDVKMKEKGDIPEGYSVSREKKERFSLILESASTNQTSMYLCASSLHPAGRNTGELFFGEGSRLTVL.